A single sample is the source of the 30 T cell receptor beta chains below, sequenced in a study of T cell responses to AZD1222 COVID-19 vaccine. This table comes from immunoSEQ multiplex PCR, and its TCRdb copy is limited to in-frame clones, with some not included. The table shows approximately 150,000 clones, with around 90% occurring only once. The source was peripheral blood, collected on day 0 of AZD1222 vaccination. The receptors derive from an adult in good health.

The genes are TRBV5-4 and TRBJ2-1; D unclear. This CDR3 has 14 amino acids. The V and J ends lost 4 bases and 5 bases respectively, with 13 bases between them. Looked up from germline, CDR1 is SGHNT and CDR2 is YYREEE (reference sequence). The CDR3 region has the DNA TGTGCCAGCAGCCCTACCACCCCAAACAATGAGCAGTTCTTC. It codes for CASSPTTPNNEQFF.

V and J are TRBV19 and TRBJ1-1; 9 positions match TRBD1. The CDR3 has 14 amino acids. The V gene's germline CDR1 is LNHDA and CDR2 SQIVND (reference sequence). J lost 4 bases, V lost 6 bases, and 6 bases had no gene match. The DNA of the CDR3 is TGTGCCAGTAGCAAATCGACAGGGGGCACTGAAGCTTTCTTT. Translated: CASSKSTGGTEAFF.

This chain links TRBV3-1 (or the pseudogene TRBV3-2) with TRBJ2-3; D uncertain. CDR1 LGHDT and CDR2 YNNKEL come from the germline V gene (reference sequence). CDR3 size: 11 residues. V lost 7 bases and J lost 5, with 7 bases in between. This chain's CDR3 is CASMGEDTQYF. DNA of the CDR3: TGTGCCAGCATGGGTGAAGATACGCAGTATTTT.

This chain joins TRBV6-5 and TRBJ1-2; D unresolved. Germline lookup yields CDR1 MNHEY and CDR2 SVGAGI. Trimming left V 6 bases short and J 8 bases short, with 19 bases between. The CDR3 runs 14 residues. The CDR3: CASRATVYLVGYTF. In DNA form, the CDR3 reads TGTGCCAGCAGGGCGACGGTTTATCTGGTCGGCTACACCTTC.

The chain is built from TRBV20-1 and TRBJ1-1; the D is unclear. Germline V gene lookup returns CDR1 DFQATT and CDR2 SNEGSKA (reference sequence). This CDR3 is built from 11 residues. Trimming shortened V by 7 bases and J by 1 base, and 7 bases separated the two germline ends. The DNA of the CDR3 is TGCAGTGTGACGGCGAACACTGAAGCTTTCTTT. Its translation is CSVTANTEAFF.

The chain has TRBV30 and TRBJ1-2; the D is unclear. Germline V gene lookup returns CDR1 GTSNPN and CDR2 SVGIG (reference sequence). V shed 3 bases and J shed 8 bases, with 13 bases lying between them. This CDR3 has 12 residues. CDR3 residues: CAWSDGVEGYTF. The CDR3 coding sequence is TGTGCCTGGAGCGACGGAGTTGAAGGCTACACCTTC.

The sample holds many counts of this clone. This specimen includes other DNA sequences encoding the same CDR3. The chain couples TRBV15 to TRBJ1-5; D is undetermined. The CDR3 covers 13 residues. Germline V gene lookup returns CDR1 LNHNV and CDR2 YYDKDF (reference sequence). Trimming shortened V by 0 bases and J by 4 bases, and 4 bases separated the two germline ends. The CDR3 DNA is TGTGCCACCAGCAGAGATCTGAATCAGCCCCAGCATTTT. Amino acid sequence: CATSRDLNQPQHF.

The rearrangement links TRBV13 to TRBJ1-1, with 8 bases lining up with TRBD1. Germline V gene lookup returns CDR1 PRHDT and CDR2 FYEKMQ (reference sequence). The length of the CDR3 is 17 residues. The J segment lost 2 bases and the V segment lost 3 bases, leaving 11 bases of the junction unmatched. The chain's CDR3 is CASSFLGDRGENTEAFF. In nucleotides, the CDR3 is TGTGCCAGCAGCTTCTTGGGCGACAGGGGAGAAAACACTGAAGCTTTCTTT.

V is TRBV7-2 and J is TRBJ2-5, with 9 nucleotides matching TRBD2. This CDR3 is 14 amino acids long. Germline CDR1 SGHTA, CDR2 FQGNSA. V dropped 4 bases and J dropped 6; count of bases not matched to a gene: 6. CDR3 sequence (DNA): TGTGCCAGCAGCTATAGCGGGAGTCCTCAGACCCAGTACTTC. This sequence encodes CASSYSGSPQTQYF.

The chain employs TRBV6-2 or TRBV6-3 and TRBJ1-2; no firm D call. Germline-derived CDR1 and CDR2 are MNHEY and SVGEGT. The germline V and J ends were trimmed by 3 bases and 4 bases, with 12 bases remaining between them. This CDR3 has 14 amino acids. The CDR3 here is CASSYLGSVYGYTF. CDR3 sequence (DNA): TGTGCCAGCAGTTATCTAGGGTCGGTCTATGGCTACACCTTC.

In DNA form, the CDR3 reads TGTGCCAGCAGCCGGGGACTAGCGGGCGAGCAGTACTTC. Its protein is CASSRGLAGEQYF. The V call is TRBV11-2, the J call TRBJ2-7; 12 bases match TRBD2. The CDR3 has 13 amino acids. V shed 5 bases and J 6 bases; nucleotides not matched to a gene: 2. Germline loops: CDR1 SGHAT, CDR2 FQNNGV. The full variable domain, in which reference TRBV11-2 and TRBJ2-7 provide the parts outside the CDR3, is EAGVAQSPRYKIIEKRQSVAFWCNPISGHATLYWYQQILGQGPKLLIQFQNNGVVDDSQLPKDRFSAERLKGVDSTLKIQPAKLEDSAVYLCASSRGLAGEQYFGPGTRLTVT.

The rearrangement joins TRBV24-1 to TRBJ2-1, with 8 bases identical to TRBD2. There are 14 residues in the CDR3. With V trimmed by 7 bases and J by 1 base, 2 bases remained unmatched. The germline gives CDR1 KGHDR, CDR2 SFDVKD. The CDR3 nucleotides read TGTGCCACCAGCGGGACTAGATCCTACAATGAGCAGTTCTTC. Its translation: CATSGTRSYNEQFF.

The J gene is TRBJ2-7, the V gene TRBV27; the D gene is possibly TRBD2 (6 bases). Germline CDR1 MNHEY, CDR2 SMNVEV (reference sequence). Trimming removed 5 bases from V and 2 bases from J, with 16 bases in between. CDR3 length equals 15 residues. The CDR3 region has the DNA TGTGCCAGCAGTCTCAGACAGACTAGGACCTACGAGCAGTACTTC. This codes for CASSLRQTRTYEQYF.

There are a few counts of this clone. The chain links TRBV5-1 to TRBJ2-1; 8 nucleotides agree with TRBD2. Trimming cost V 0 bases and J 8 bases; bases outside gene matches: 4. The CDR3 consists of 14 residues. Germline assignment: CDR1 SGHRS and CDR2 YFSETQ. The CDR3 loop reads CASSLAGGPDEQFF. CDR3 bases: TGCGCCAGCAGCTTGGCGGGGGGGCCCGATGAGCAGTTCTTC.

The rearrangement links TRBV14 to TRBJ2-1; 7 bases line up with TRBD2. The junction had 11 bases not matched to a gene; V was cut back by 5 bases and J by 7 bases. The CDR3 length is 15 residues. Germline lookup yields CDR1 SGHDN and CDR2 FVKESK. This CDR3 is CASSSGRAGWNEQFF. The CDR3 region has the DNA TGTGCCAGCAGCTCAGGGAGGGCCGGATGGAATGAGCAGTTCTTC.

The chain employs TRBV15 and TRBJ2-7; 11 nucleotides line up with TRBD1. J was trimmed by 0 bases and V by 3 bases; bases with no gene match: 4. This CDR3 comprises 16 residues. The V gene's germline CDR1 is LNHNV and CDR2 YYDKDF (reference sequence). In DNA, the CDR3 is TGTGCCACCAGCAGGGCCGGGACAGGGGGCTCCTACGAGCAGTACTTC. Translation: CATSRAGTGGSYEQYF.

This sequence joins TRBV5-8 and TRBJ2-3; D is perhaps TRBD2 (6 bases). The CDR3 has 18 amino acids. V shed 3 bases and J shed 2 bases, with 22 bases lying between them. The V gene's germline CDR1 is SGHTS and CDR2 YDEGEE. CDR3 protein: CASSSDKARGGFTDTQYF. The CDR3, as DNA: TGTGCCAGCAGCTCTGACAAGGCCCGTGGAGGGTTCACAGATACGCAGTATTTT.

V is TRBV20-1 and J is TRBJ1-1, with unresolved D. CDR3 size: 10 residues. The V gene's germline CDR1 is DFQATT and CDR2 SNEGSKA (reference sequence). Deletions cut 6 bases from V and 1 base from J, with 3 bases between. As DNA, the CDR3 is TGCAGTGCAAAGAACACTGAAGCTTTCTTT. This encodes CSAKNTEAFF.

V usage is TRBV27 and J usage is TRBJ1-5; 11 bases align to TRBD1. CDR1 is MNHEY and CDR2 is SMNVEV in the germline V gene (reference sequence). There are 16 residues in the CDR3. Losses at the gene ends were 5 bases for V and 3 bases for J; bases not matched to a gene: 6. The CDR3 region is CASSPGDRGDNQPQHF. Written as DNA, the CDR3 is TGTGCCAGCAGTCCCGGGGACAGGGGGGACAATCAGCCCCAGCATTTT.

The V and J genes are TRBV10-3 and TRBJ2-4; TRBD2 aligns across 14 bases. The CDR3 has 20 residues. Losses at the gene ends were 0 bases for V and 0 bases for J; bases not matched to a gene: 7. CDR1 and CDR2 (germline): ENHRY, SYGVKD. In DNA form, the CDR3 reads TGTGCCATCAGTGAGTCATGGGGGACTAGCGGGGGTTCAGCCAAAAACATTCAGTACTTC. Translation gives CAISESWGTSGGSAKNIQYF.

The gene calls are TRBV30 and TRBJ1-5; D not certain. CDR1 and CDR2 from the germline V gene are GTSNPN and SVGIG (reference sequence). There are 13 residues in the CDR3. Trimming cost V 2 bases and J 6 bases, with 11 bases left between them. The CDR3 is CAWSPLEGQPQHF. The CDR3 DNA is TGTGCCTGGAGTCCATTAGAAGGTCAGCCCCAGCATTTT.

The CDR3 region has the DNA TGTGCCAGTAGTCTGGCTAGCGGGAGAGATACGCAGTATTTT. Its protein is CASSLASGRDTQYF. The chain couples TRBV19 to TRBJ2-3; 10 nucleotides agree with TRBD2. V gave up 5 bases and J gave up 5 bases; unmatched junction bases: 4. Germline CDR1 and CDR2: LNHDA and SQIVND (reference sequence). The CDR3 consists of 14 residues. Drawing the rest from reference TRBV19 and TRBJ2-3, the complete variable domain is DGGITQSPKYLFRKEGQNVTLSCEQNLNHDAMYWYRQDPGQGLRLIYYSQIVNDFQKGDIAEGYSVSREKKESFPLTVTSAQKNPTAFYLCASSLASGRDTQYFGPGTRLTVL.

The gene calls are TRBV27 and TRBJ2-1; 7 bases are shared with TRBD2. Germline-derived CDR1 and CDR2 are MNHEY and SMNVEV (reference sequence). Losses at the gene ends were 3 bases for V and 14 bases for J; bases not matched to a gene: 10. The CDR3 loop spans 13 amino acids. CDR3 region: CASSFSPSGLKFF. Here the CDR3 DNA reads TGTGCCAGCAGTTTTTCCCCTAGCGGCCTGAAGTTCTTC.

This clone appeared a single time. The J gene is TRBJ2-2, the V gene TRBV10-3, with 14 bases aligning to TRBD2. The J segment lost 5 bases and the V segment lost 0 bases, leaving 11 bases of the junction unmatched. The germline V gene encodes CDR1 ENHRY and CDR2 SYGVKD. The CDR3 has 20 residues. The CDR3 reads CAISESRPGLAGDWTGELFF. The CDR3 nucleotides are TGTGCCATCAGTGAGTCCAGACCGGGACTAGCGGGAGATTGGACCGGGGAGCTGTTTTTT.

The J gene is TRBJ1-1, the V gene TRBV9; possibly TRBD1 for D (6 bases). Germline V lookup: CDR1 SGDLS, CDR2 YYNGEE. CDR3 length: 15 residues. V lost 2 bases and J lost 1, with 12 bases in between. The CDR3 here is CASSVKGGTNTEAFF. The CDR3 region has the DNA TGTGCCAGCAGCGTCAAGGGGGGGACGAACACTGAAGCTTTCTTT.

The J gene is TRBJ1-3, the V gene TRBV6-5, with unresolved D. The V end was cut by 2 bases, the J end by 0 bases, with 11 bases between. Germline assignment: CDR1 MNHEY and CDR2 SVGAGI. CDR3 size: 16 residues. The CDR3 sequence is CASSYRVGSSGNTIYF. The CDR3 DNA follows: TGTGCCAGCAGTTACCGCGTGGGCAGCTCTGGAAACACCATATATTTT.

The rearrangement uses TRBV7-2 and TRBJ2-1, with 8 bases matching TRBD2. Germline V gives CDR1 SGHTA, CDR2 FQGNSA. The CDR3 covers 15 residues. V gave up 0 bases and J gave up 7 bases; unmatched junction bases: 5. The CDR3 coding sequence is TGTGCCAGCAGCTTAGCGAGAGTAGCGGGAAATGAGCAGTTCTTC. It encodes CASSLARVAGNEQFF.

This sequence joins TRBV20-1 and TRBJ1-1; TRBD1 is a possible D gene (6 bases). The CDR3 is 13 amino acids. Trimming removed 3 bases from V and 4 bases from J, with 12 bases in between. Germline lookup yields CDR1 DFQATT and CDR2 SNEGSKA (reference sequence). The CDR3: CSASSQGITEAFF. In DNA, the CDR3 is TGCAGTGCTAGTTCGCAGGGGATCACTGAAGCTTTCTTT.

The CDR3 reads CASSFAGGNQPQHF. As DNA, the CDR3 is TGTGCCAGCAGTTTCGCCGGGGGCAATCAGCCCCAGCATTTT. The chain couples TRBV27 to TRBJ1-5; D is unresolved. Trimming cost V 3 bases and J 2 bases, with 8 bases left between them. Germline V gene data show CDR1 as MNHEY and CDR2 as SMNVEV (reference sequence). This CDR3 region has 14 residues.

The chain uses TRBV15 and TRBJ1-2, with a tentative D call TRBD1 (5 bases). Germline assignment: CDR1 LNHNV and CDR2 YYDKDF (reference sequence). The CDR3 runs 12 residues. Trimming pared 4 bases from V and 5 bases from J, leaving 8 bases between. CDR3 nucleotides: TGTGCCACCAGCACGACAGTTTATGGCTACACCTTC. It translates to CATSTTVYGYTF.